The present T cell receptor (beta chain) was sequenced within a study of CD4 T cells in relation to SARS-CoV-2 and coronaviruses. Study summary: Convalescent patients were roughly 8 males and 4 females; two were Hispanic.

V shed 3 bases and J 4 bases; nucleotides not matched to a gene: 11. CDR3 length equals 16 residues. The germline V gene encodes CDR1 LNHDA and CDR2 SQIVND (reference sequence). TCRdb keeps only in-frame clones here, not all; method: immunoSEQ multiplex PCR. The sample contains about 36,000 clones, 77% of which appear only once. As concerns this clone: The antigen is unknown.

This clonotype was obtained from an adult with COVID-19. The sequenced sample consisted of memory CD4+ T cells from PBMCs, cultured in vitro. V is TRBV19 and J is TRBJ1-2; 7 bases match TRBD1. CDR3 sequence (DNA): TGTGCCAGTAGTATCGGCAGGGGGAGGTCTAGCTATGGCTACACCTTC. This encodes CASSIGRGRSSYGYTF. Supplemented by reference TRBV19 and TRBJ1-2, the full variable domain reads DGGITQSPKYLFRKEGQNVTLSCEQNLNHDAMYWYRQDPGQGLRLIYYSQIVNDFQKGDIAEGYSVSREKKESFPLTVTSAQKNPTAFYLCASSIGRGRSSYGYTFGSGTRLTVV.